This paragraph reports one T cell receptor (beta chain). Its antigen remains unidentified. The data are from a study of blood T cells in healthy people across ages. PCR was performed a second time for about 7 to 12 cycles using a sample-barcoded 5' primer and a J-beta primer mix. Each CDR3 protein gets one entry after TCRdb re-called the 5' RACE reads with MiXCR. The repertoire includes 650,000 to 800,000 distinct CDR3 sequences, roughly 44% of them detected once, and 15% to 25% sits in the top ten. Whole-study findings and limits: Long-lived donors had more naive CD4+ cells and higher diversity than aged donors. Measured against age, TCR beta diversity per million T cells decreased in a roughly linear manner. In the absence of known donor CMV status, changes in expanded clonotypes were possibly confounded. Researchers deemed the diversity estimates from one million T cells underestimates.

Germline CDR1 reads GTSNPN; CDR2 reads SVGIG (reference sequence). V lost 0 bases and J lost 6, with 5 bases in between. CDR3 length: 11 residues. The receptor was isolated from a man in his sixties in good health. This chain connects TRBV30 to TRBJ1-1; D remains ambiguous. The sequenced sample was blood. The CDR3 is CAWSVAAEAFF. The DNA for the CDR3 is TGTGCCTGGAGTGTAGCGGCTGAAGCTTTCTTT.